This T cell receptor (beta chain) comes out of a study of blood T cell dynamics during melanoma immunotherapy. Study information: First-line therapy was either pembrolizumab or nivolumab with ipilimumab for metastatic melanoma. Study-level points and caveats: It remained unknown if the driving T cell clones were melanoma-specific.

Note on this clone: Antigen specificity is unknown.

Noted time point: pre-treatment baseline. One draw preceded checkpoint blockade; another followed its first cycle at week 3. No patient had earlier systemic cancer treatment, concurrent immunosuppressants, or another active cancer. Germline V CDR1 and CDR2: MNHEY, SMNVEV (reference sequence). The CDR3 has 14 residues. The ends were cut back, 2 bases at V and 3 bases at J, with 7 bases in the middle. Profiling relied on immunoSEQ multiplex PCR, and the TCRdb table lists in-frame clones only, not all of them. The sample includes under 20,000 clones, about 80% of them seen just once. The TCR comes from a human donor with melanoma. Here the sequenced sample was blood, taken from a patient treated with checkpoint blockade. This chain uses TRBV27 with TRBJ1-4, with D unresolved. The CDR3 loop reads CASSLDSANEKLFF. As DNA, the CDR3 is TGTGCCAGCAGTTTAGATTCAGCTAATGAAAAACTGTTTTTT.